Listed here is a single T cell receptor beta chain. As yet, its antigen is unknown. The primer mix had 60 Vbeta and 13 Jbeta primers. The protocol was immunoSEQ multiplex PCR, while the TCRdb copy is restricted to in-frame clones and leaves out a portion. Among about 150,000 clones listed, more than 60% were seen once. These data come from a study of cytomegalovirus exposure and HLA in healthy donors. General observations from the study: The authors excluded some V segments, including TRBV6-2 and TRBV6-3, as indistinguishable.

All the people who gave samples were healthy bone marrow donors. This CDR3 spans 19 amino acids. J was trimmed by 5 bases and V by 5 bases; bases with no gene match: 15. The germline gives CDR1 SEHNR, CDR2 FQNEAQ (reference sequence). The sample consisted of PBMCs. The TCR was taken from a man aged 30 to 39 in good health and CMV-seropositive. The chain combines TRBV7-9 with TRBJ2-1; 13 bases agree with TRBD2. The CDR3 coding sequence is TGTGCCAGCAGCCCAAGAGGAGGGTTCGGGACTAGCGGGAACAATGAGCAGTTCTTC. Translating gives CASSPRGGFGTSGNNEQFF.